These 17 T cell receptor beta chains were sequenced from one sample in a study of regulatory T cells in long-lasting Graves disease. Time point specified: newly diagnosed GD, antithyroid drugs for less than 3 months. Extracted PBMC RNA gave rise to the TCR library. Arm-PCR with iRepertoire HTBI primers amplified the CDR3 regions for these TCR beta libraries. TCRdb itself ran the multiplex PCR reads through MiXCR, one entry per CDR3 protein. This sample has roughly 520,000 distinct CDR3 sequences, with about 12% found just once. These data are also associated with another study on T cells in Graves' hyperthyroidism and ophthalmopathy.

The source material was peripheral blood mononuclear cells (PBMCs), sampled at new diagnosis, from a patient treated with antithyroid drugs. These receptors originate from a woman in her 30s with Graves disease.

CDR3 protein: CASSLVLARSIQYF. CDR3 sequence (DNA): TGTGCCAGCAGCTTAGTCCTAGCGCGGAGCATTCAGTACTTC. V gene TRBV7-2 combines with J gene TRBJ2-4; D might be TRBD2 (6 bases). This CDR3 contains 14 residues. Trimming removed 1 base from V and 9 bases from J, with 13 bases in between. Germline assignment: CDR1 SGHTA and CDR2 FQGNSA.

This clonotype came up many times. The chain joins TRBV27 to TRBJ2-7; 10 bases agree with TRBD2. V shed 6 bases, J shed 2 bases, and the junction held 4 bases outside the gene matches. CDR3 length equals 14 residues. CDR1 MNHEY and CDR2 SMNVEV come from the germline V gene (reference sequence). DNA for the CDR3: TGTGCCAGCAGGCTAGCGGGAGTAACCTACGAGCAGTACTTC. Translation gives CASRLAGVTYEQYF.

This clonotype has a count of ten or more. The V call is TRBV20-1, the J call TRBJ2-2; tentative D call: TRBD1 (5 bases). Germline V gene sequence: CDR1 DFQATT, CDR2 SNEGSKA (reference sequence). The CDR3 runs 16 residues. Trimming cost V 0 bases and J 6 bases, with 17 bases left between them. The CDR3 sequence is CSARDGAYSTAGELFF. In nucleotides, the CDR3 is TGCAGTGCTAGAGATGGGGCCTACTCCACCGCCGGGGAGCTGTTTTTT.

The table lists this clonotype with many counts. J is TRBJ1-4 and V is TRBV28; no clear D. V shed 6 bases and J shed 3 bases, with 14 bases lying between them. Germline V gene sequence: CDR1 MDHEN, CDR2 SYDVKM. The CDR3 consists of 15 residues. DNA for the CDR3: TGTGCCAGCAGCTTCCCGTTCGCAGCTAATGAAAAACTGTTTTTT. Translated: CASSFPFAANEKLFF.

The V call is TRBV3-1, the J call TRBJ1-4; 12 bases match TRBD1. There are 18 residues in the CDR3. V shed 0 bases and J 7 bases; nucleotides not matched to a gene: 9. The germline V gene encodes CDR1 LGHDT and CDR2 YNNKEL (reference sequence). The CDR3 nucleotides read TGTGCCAGCAGCCAAGATCGGGGACAGGGGGCCCCCGGTGAAAAACTGTTTTTT. Protein product: CASSQDRGQGAPGEKLFF.

This clonotype was detected many times. CDR3 in amino acids: CASSFPGPGRGTEAFF. The DNA of the CDR3 is TGTGCCAGTAGCTTTCCGGGCCCGGGGAGGGGTACTGAAGCTTTCTTT. V usage is TRBV19 and J usage is TRBJ1-1; a possible D gene is TRBD1 (5 bases). V shed 6 bases and J shed 5 bases, with 22 bases lying between them. The CDR3 loop spans 16 amino acids. Germline CDR1 and CDR2: LNHDA and SQIVND (reference sequence).

Ten or more counts support this clonotype. The rearrangement joins TRBV7-9 to TRBJ2-5; tentatively, D is TRBD2 (6 bases). Trimming removed 0 bases at V and 5 bases at J, with 7 bases between. Germline V gene sequence: CDR1 SEHNR, CDR2 FQNEAQ (reference sequence). There are 13 residues in the CDR3. The chain's CDR3 is CASSLAGSETQYF. CDR3 in DNA: TGTGCCAGCAGCTTAGCCGGGAGTGAGACCCAGTACTTC.

This clonotype was detected only once. The J gene is TRBJ2-7, the V gene TRBV7-2, with 10 bases that match TRBD1. Near its end, the DNA agrees better with TRBJ2-1, so the J call may be wrong. CDR3 size: 14 residues. The germline V gene has CDR1 SGHTA and CDR2 FQGNSA. In nucleotides, the CDR3 is TGTGCCAGCAGCCTCGGGACAGGGGTATACGAGCAGTTCTTC. It yields the protein CASSLGTGVYEQFF.

At least ten counts were recorded for this clonotype. The genes are TRBV2 and TRBJ1-4; D not resolved. CDR1 SNHLY and CDR2 FYNNEI come from the germline V gene. V dropped 6 bases and J dropped 0 bases, with 11 bases sitting between them. The CDR3 is 15 amino acids. The CDR3 bases are TGTGCCAGCAGCCAACATCGGGCAACTAATGAAAAACTGTTTTTT. Its protein is CASSQHRATNEKLFF.

V is TRBV18 and J is TRBJ2-5; D uncertain. The CDR3 covers 14 residues. CDR1 KGHSH and CDR2 LQKENI come from the germline V gene. V lost 4 bases, J lost 1 base, and 10 bases lay in between. The CDR3 spells CASSRSSSQETQYF. The CDR3 bases are TGTGCCAGCTCACGATCTTCAAGCCAAGAGACCCAGTACTTC.

The table lists this clonotype with a count of one. The rearrangement uses TRBV11-2 and TRBJ1-2, with D perhaps matching TRBD1 (5 bases). The V end was cut by 5 bases, the J end by 5 bases, with 12 bases between. The germline CDR1 and CDR2 sequences are SGHAT and FQNNGV. The CDR3 consists of 13 residues. CDR3 coding DNA: TGTGCCAGCAGCCCATCCTGGGGGTATGGCTACACCTTC. It translates to CASSPSWGYGYTF.

This clonotype was counted ten times or more. The rearrangement uses TRBV2 and TRBJ2-5, with D maybe TRBD1 (5 bases). Trimming shortened V by 1 base and J by 7 bases, and 13 bases separated the two germline ends. There are 14 residues in the CDR3. Germline V lookup: CDR1 SNHLY, CDR2 FYNNEI. CDR3 sequence: CASSEGAERGTQYF. CDR3 in DNA: TGTGCCAGCAGTGAAGGGGCCGAAAGGGGGACCCAGTACTTC.

This clonotype was seen a handful of times. The chain is built from TRBV7-2 and TRBJ2-3; the D is unclear. The ends were cut back, 1 base at V and 4 bases at J, with 15 bases in the middle. The CDR3 runs to 16 residues. The germline V gene has CDR1 SGHTA and CDR2 FQGNSA. This chain's CDR3 is CASSLVSRSRADTQYF. CDR3 coding DNA: TGTGCCAGCAGCTTAGTTAGTAGGAGCCGGGCAGATACGCAGTATTTT. Full variable domain (rest looked up from reference TRBV7-2 and TRBJ2-3): GAGVSQSPSNKVTEKGKDVELRCDPISGHTALYWYRQSLGQGLEFLIYFQGNSAPDKSGLPSDRFSAERTGGSVSTLTIQRTQQEDSAVYLCASSLVSRSRADTQYFGPGTRLTVL.

Concerning this clonotype itself: With a much larger clone just one base away, this may be a read error. V and J are TRBV28 and TRBJ1-4; 7 bases are a match to TRBD1. In germline, CDR1 is MDHEN, CDR2 SYDVKM. The CDR3 consists of 14 residues. CDR3 nucleotides: TGTACCAGCAACCGACAGGGTGGTAATGAAAAACTGTTTTTT. This sequence encodes CTSNRQGGNEKLFF.

In its sample, this clonotype was seen once. This chain joins TRBV5-6 and TRBJ1-1, with TRBD1 identical over 11 bases. CDR3 length: 16 amino acids. With V trimmed by 0 bases and J by 3 bases, 4 bases remained unmatched. Germline CDR1 reads SGHDT; CDR2 reads YYEEEE. CDR3 sequence (DNA): TGTGCCAGCAGCTTGGGGGGGACAGGGGGGGACACTGAAGCTTTCTTT. It translates to CASSLGGTGGDTEAFF. Based on the CDR3 plus reference TRBV5-6 and TRBJ1-1, the full variable domain is DAGVTQSPTHLIKTRGQQVTLRCSPKSGHDTVSWYQQALGQGPQFIFQYYEEEERQRGNFPDRFSGHQFPNYSSELNVNALLLGDSALYLCASSLGGTGGDTEAFFGQGTRLTVV.

This clonotype was seen at least ten times. The V gene is TRBV6-5, the J gene TRBJ2-3; D gene unclear. This CDR3 is built from 15 residues. The V end lost 0 bases, the J end lost 3 bases, and 10 bases lay between the germline ends. The germline V gene has CDR1 MNHEY and CDR2 SVGAGI. The CDR3 region has the DNA TGTGCCAGCAGTTACTCTGGGGTTTGGACAGATACGCAGTATTTT. Encoded protein: CASSYSGVWTDTQYF.

This clonotype was seen many times. The chain couples TRBV10-3 to TRBJ2-3, with a possible D match to TRBD2 (5 bases). This CDR3 region has 17 residues. V was clipped by 6 bases and J by 3 bases, with 22 bases between them. Germline V gives CDR1 ENHRY, CDR2 SYGVKD. CDR3 nucleotides: TGTGCCATCAGGAAGACTATATACAGCTTGAGTACAGATACGCAGTATTTT. As protein: CAIRKTIYSLSTDTQYF.